Shown below are 4 T cell receptor beta chains from a single sample sequenced in a study of brain metastases from non-small cell lung cancer. Using immunoSEQ multiplex PCR, the repertoire was profiled, and TCRdb retains in-frame clones only, with some absent. The table lists around 8,000 clones, over 80% of them singletons. Sequenced input: primary lung tumor tissue. The origin of the receptors is a donor aged 40 or older with non-small cell lung cancer.

To note about this clone: A much larger clone lies one base from this, so it may be a read error. This sample also contains other DNA sequences that code for the same CDR3. The chain employs TRBV3-1 (or the pseudogene TRBV3-2) and TRBJ2-7; D perhaps matches TRBD1 (5 bases). V gave up 5 bases and J gave up 2 bases, with 16 bases separating them. The CDR3 covers 15 residues. The germline V gene has CDR1 LGHDT and CDR2 YNNKEL (reference sequence). The CDR3 region is CASSRGGRDPYEQYF. For the CDR3, the DNA is TGTGCCAGCAGCAGGGGCGGAAGGGATCCCTACGAGCAGTACTTC.

This rearrangement joins TRBV3-1 (or the pseudogene TRBV3-2) to TRBJ2-2, with D uncertain. Germline V CDR1 and CDR2: LGHDT, YNNKEL (reference sequence). This CDR3 contains 13 residues. Trimming removed 2 bases at V and 6 bases at J, with 7 bases between. CDR3 amino acids: CASSQTISGELFF. CDR3 DNA sequence: TGTGCCAGCAGCCAAACGATCTCCGGGGAGCTGTTTTTT.

The chain recombines TRBV19 with TRBJ1-5; possibly TRBD1 for D (6 bases). V was pared by 6 bases and J by 6 bases, with 21 bases between. Looked up from germline, CDR1 is LNHDA and CDR2 is SQIVND (reference sequence). The length of the CDR3 is 16 residues. CDR3 residues: CASSFTGSSYGQPQHF. DNA of the CDR3: TGTGCCAGTAGCTTTACAGGGAGCTCATACGGTCAGCCCCAGCATTTT.

The rearrangement links TRBV5-4 to TRBJ1-1, with no clear D. This CDR3 is built from 14 residues. Germline V lookup: CDR1 SGHNT, CDR2 YYREEE (reference sequence). Trimming took 1 base from V and 0 from J, leaving 7 bases between them. The CDR3 sequence is CASSLTDMNTEAFF. The DNA for the CDR3 is TGTGCCAGCAGCTTGACGGATATGAACACTGAAGCTTTCTTT.